This T cell receptor beta chain was identified during a study of T cell responses to AZD1222 COVID-19 vaccine. Study summary: Second doses that came at about 4 or about 12 weeks were put together.

With respect to this clone: Antigen specificity is unknown.

Sequenced by immunoSEQ multiplex PCR; TCRdb stores in-frame clones only, minus some. Here the sample spans about 180,000 clones, approximately 86% being singletons. Study-wide points: Samples come after the peak T cell response, not at day 14.

The V gene's germline CDR1 is SGDLS and CDR2 YYNGEE. This CDR3 contains 15 residues. Between the trimmed V and J ends, which lost 4 bases and 3 bases, there was a span of 14 bases. The sequencing here drew on peripheral blood, taken on day 0 of AZD1222 vaccination. The sequence derives from an adult in good health. The genes are TRBV9 and TRBJ2-1; D is undetermined. CDR3 DNA sequence: TGTGCCAGCAGCCCGACGGACGGTTACTACAATGAGCAGTTCTTC. As protein: CASSPTDGYYNEQFF.